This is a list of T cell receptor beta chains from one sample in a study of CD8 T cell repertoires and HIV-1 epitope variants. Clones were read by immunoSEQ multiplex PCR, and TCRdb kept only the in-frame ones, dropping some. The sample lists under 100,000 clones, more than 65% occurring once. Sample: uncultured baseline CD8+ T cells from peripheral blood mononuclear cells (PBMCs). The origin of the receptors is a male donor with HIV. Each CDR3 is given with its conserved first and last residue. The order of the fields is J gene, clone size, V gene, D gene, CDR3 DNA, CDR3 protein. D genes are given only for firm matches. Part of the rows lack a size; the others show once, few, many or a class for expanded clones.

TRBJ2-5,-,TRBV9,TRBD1,TGTGCCAGCAGCGTAGCTCCGACAGGGGGAAAGGTGACCCAGTACTTC,CASSVAPTGGKVTQYF
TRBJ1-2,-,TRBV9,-,TGTGCCAGCAGCGTAGGACAGGACCTCTATGGCTACACCTTC,CASSVGQDLYGYTF
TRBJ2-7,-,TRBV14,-,TGTGCCAGCAGCCAAGAGAACGCAGCCTACGAGCAGTACTTC,CASSQENAAYEQYF
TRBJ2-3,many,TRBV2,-,TGTGCCAGCAGTGTAGTCGGGAAGATCACAGATACGCAGTATTTT,CASSVVGKITDTQYF
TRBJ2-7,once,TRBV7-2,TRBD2,TGTGCCAGCAGCTTCGACGGGGGGGCATCCTACGAGCAGTACTTC,CASSFDGGASYEQYF
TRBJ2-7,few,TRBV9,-,TGTGCCAGCAGCCCAGTGGGGGGCCCTCGGGACGAGCAGTACTTC,CASSPVGGPRDEQYF
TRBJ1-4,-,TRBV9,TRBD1,TGTGCCAGCAGCGGGACAGGGTGGAGCGAAAAACTGTTTTTT,CASSGTGWSEKLFF
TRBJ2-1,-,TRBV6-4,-,TGTGCCAGCAGTGACTCGGTCCTCAATGAGCAGTTCTTC,CASSDSVLNEQFF
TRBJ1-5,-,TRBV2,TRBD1,TGTGCCAGCGGACGGACAGGGGCGAGCAATCAGCCCCAGCATTTT,CASGRTGASNQPQHF
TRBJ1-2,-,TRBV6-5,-,TGTGCCAGCAGTTACGGGGGGACCAGGGGCTACACCTTC,CASSYGGTRGYTF
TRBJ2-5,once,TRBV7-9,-,TGTGCCAGCAGCTTAGCGAAAGAGACCCAGTACTTC,CASSLAKETQYF
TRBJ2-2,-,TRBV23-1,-,TGCGCCAGCAGTCAATCGGCGTCAGGGATGAACACCGGGGAGCTGTTTTTT,CASSQSASGMNTGELFF
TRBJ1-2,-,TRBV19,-,TGTGCCAGTAGTATAGATGGGCCAGGGGCCACCTATGGCTACACCTTC,CASSIDGPGATYGYTF
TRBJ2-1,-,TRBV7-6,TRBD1,TGTGCCAGCAGCTTAGGGTATAAGAAACAGGGGAAGTTTAATGAGCAGTTCTTC,CASSLGYKKQGKFNEQFF
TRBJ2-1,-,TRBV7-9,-,TGTGCCAGCAGCCTCCCAGCGGTGGGCGGGGTGACCAATGAGCAGTTCTTC,CASSLPAVGGVTNEQFF
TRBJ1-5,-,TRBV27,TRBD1,TGTGCCAGCCCCTCACAGAGGGGGCCGGTTGTTCGTCAGCCCCAGCATTTT,CASPSQRGPVVRQPQHF
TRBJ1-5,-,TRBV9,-,TGTGCCAGCAGCGCGGGGGGCGGAAATCAGCCCCAGCATTTT,CASSAGGGNQPQHF
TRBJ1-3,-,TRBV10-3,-,TGTGCCATCAGTGAGGGGGGATTCTCTGGAAACACCATATATTTT,CAISEGGFSGNTIYF
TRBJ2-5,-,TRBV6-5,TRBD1,TGTGCCAGCAGTCCTAACAGGGGGCCGGAGACCCAGTACTTC,CASSPNRGPETQYF
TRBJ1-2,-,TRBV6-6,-,TGTGCCAGCAGTTACGGGCAGGGGAATGGCTACACCTTC,CASSYGQGNGYTF
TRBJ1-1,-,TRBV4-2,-,TGTGCCAGCAGCCAGCTACAGGGTAGGCTGAACACTGAAGCTTTCTTT,CASSQLQGRLNTEAFF
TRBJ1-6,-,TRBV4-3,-,TGCGCCAGCAGCCAGGCACGAGCTGACGGTTCACCCCTCCACTTT,CASSQARADGSPLHF
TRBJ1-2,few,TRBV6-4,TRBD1,TGTGCCAGCAGTGCTTTGTCAGGGGGACTCTCGTATGGCTACACCTTC,CASSALSGGLSYGYTF
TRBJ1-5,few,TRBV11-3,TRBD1,TGTGCCAGCAGATTTAGATTTGACAGGGGGATTGAAAGTCAGCCCCAGCATTTT,CASRFRFDRGIESQPQHF
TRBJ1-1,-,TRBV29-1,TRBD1,TGCAGCGCAGGGGGGGGGTTGAACACTGAAGCTTTCTTT,CSAGGGLNTEAFF
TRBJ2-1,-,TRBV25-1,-,TGTGCCAGCAGTCTGCGCGGCTCCTACAATGAGCAGTTCTTC,CASSLRGSYNEQFF
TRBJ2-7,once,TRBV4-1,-,TGCGCCAGCAGCCAAGGAGGGTATGGGGACGAGCAGTACTTC,CASSQGGYGDEQYF
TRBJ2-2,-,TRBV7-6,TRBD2,TGTGCCAGCAGTAGGTTGGCGGGAGAAGACACCGGGGAGCTGTTTTTT,CASSRLAGEDTGELFF
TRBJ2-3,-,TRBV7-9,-,TGTGCCAGCAGCTTAGTACAGGGCGAAGATACGCAGTATTTT,CASSLVQGEDTQYF
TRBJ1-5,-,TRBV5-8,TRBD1,TGTGCCAGCAGCTCGGGACAGGGGGGGCAGCCCCAGCATTTT,CASSSGQGGQPQHF
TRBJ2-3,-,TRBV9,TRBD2,TGTGCCAGCAGCGGTAGCGGGGGGAGGGATACGCAGTATTTT,CASSGSGGRDTQYF
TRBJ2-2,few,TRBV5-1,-,TGCGCCAGCAGCCCTACGGTTAGCGGGGAGCTGTTTTTT,CASSPTVSGELFF
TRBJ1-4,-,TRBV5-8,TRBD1,TGTGCCAGCAGCTCGATGGACAGGGGCGGAGAAAAACTGTTTTTT,CASSSMDRGGEKLFF